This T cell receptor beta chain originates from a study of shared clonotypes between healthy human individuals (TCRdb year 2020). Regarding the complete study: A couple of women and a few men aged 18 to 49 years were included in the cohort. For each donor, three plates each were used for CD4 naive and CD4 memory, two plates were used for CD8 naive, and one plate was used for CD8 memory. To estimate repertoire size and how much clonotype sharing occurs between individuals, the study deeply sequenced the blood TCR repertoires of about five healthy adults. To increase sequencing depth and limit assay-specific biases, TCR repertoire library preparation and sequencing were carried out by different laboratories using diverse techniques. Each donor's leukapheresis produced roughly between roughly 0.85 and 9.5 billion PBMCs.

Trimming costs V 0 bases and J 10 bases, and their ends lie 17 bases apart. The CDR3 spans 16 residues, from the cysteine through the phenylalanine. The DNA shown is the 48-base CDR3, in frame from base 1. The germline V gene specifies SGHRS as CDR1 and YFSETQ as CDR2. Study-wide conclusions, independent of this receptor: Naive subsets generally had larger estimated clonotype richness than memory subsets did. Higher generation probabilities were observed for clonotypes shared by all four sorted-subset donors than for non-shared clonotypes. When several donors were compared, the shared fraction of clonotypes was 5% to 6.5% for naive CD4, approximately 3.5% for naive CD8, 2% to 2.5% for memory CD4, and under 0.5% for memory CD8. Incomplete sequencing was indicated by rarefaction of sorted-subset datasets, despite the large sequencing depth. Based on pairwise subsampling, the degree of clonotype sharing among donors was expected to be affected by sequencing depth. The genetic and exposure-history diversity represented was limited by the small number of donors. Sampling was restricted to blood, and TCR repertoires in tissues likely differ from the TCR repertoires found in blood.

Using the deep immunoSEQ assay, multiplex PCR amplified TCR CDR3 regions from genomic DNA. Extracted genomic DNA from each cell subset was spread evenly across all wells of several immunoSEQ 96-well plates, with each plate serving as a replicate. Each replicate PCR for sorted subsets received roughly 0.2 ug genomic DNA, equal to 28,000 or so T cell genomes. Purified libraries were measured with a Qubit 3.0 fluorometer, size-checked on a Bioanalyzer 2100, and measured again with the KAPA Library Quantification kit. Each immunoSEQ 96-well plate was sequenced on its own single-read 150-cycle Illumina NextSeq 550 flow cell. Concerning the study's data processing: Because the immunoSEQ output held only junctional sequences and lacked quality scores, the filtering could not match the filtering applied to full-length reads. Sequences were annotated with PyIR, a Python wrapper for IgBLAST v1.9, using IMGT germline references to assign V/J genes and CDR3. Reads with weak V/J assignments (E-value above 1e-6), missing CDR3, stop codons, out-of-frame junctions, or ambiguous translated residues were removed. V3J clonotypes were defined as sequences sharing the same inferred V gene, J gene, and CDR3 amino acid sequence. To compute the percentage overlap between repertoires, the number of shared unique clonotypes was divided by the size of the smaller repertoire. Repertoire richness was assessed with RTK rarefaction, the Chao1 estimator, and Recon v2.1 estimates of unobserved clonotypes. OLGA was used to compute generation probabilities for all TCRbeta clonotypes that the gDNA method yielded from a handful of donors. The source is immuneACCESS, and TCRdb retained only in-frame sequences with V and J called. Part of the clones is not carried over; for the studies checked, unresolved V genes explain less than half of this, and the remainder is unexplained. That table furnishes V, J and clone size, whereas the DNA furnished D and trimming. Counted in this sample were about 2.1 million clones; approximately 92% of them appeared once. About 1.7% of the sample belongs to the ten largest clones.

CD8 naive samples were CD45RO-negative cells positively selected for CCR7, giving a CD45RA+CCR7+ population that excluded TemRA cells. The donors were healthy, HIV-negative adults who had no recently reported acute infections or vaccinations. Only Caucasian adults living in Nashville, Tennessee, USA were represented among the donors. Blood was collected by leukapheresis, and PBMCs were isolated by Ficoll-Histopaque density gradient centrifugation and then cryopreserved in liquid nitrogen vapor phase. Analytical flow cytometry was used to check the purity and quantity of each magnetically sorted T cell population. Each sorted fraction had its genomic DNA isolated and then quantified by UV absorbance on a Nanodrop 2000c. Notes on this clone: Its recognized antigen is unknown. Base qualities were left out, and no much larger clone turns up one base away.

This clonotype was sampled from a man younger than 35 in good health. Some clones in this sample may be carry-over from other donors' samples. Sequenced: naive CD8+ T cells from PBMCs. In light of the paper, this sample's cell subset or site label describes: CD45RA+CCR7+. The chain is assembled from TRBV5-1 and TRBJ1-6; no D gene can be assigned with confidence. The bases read TGCGCCAGCAGCTTGGGCGGAGGGCGTATTGACTCACCCCTCCACTTT. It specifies CASSLGGGRIDSPLHF.